This T cell receptor beta chain was recorded in a study of T cell changes during pregnancy in multiple sclerosis. The length of the CDR3 is 15 residues. Looked up from germline, CDR1 is SNHLY and CDR2 is FYNNEI. V lost 4 bases to trimming and J lost 5 bases; unmatched junction nucleotides: 7. Repertoires were generated with immunoSEQ multiplex PCR, while TCRdb's copy carries only in-frame clones and drops some. The sample contains about 100,000 clones, 91% of which appear only once. The specimen was peripheral blood, collected in the second trimester of pregnancy. This clonotype was sampled from a female donor with multiple sclerosis, enrolled in a pregnancy study. J is TRBJ2-1 and V is TRBV2, with 8 bases aligning to TRBD1. Here the CDR3 DNA reads TGTGCCAGCAGTGCGGACAGGGTTGATAACAATGAGCAGTTCTTC. This codes for CASSADRVDNNEQFF.